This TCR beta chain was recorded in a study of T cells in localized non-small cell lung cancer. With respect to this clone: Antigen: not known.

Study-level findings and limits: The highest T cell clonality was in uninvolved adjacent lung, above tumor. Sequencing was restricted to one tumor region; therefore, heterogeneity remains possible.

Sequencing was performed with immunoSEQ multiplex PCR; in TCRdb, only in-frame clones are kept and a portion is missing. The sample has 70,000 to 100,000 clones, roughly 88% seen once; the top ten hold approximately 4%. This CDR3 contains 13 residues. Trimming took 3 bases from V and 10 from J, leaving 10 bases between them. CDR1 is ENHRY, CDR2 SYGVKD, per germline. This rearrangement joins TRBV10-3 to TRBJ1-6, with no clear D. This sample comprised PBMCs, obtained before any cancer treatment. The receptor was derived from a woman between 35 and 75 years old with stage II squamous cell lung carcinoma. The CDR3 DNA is TGTGCCATCAGTGAAGTTACAATGTCACCCCTCCACTTT. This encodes CAISEVTMSPLHF.